Given below is one T cell receptor (beta chain) in context. This entry comes from a study of blood T cell repertoires in COVID-19. Cohorts were determined from participant-reported clinical history. Repertoires were generated with immunoSEQ multiplex PCR, while TCRdb's copy carries only in-frame clones and drops some. Among under 250,000 clones listed, 70% to 90% were seen once. The CDR3 length is 13 residues. Per germline, CDR1 KGHDR and CDR2 SFDVKD. The V gene lost 5 bases and the J gene lost 1 base, with 6 bases spanning the gap. This receptor was taken from a man aged 30-40 years with acute COVID-19. The sequenced sample was PBMCs or T cells enriched from blood (not recorded which). This rearrangement joins TRBV24-1 to TRBJ2-3, with D perhaps TRBD1 (6 bases). In DNA, the CDR3 is TGTGCCACCAGTGGACAGGGCACAGATACGCAGTATTTT. Residues: CATSGQGTDTQYF.